The next 5 T cell receptor beta chains were all read from a single sample in a study of control samples from healthy donors and cancer patients. The assay was immunoSEQ multiplex PCR, and TCRdb's table has in-frame clones only and misses some. The sample lists 65,000 to 90,000 clones, 75% to 90% occurring once. Input material: PBMCs. These receptors originate from a woman aged 45-65 years with colorectal cancer.

The gene calls are TRBV3-1 (or the pseudogene TRBV3-2) and TRBJ2-5; 7 positions match TRBD1. J was trimmed by 8 bases and V by 5 bases; bases with no gene match: 11. The germline CDR1 and CDR2 sequences are LGHDT and YNNKEL (reference sequence). The CDR3 has 14 amino acids. The CDR3 is CASSGETGRYTQYF. Written as DNA, the CDR3 is TGTGCCAGCAGCGGCGAGACAGGGCGTTATACCCAGTACTTC.

The V and J genes are TRBV3-1 (or the pseudogene TRBV3-2) and TRBJ2-2, with D maybe TRBD1 (6 bases). The CDR3 has 14 amino acids. V gave up 4 bases and J gave up 1 base, with 7 bases separating them. Germline V CDR1 and CDR2: LGHDT, YNNKEL (reference sequence). CDR3 in amino acids: CASSRTENTGELFF. The CDR3, as DNA: TGTGCCAGCAGCCGGACAGAGAACACCGGGGAGCTGTTTTTT.

V and J are TRBV6-5 and TRBJ1-2; the D is unclear. The CDR3 contains 13 residues. Per germline, CDR1 MNHEY and CDR2 SVGAGI. The V end lost 10 bases, the J end lost 4 bases, and 16 bases lay between the germline ends. For the CDR3, the DNA is TGTGCCACCACGGGGTGGGTGCTCTATGGCTACACCTTC. It yields the protein CATTGWVLYGYTF.

The V and J genes are TRBV24-1 and TRBJ2-2; 8 bases map to TRBD1. The length of the CDR3 is 16 residues. The V gene's germline CDR1 is KGHDR and CDR2 SFDVKD. V shed 4 bases and J 0 bases; nucleotides not matched to a gene: 3. The CDR3 loop reads CATSEPGQANTGELFF. CDR3 nucleotide sequence: TGTGCCACCAGTGAACCGGGACAGGCGAACACCGGGGAGCTGTTTTTT.

This chain connects TRBV7-2 to TRBJ1-6; D ambiguous. The CDR3 has 17 amino acids. Germline CDR1 reads SGHTA; CDR2 reads FQGNSA. Trimming shortened V by 1 base and J by 2 bases, and 12 bases separated the two germline ends. The CDR3 sequence is CASSLVSGQTYNSPLHF. The CDR3 DNA reads TGTGCCAGCAGCTTAGTCTCTGGGCAGACCTATAATTCACCCCTCCACTTT.